The sample holds a few counts of the clone carrying this T cell receptor beta chain. Its antigen is as yet unknown. TCRdb's copy holds only in-frame clones and misses some; the assay was immunoSEQ multiplex PCR. The sample contains about 60,000 clones, just over 90% of which appear only once. With 3 bases removed from V and 11 bases from J, the gap between germline ends came to 13 bases. Looked up from germline, CDR1 is MNHEY and CDR2 is SVGAGI. CDR3 size: 12 residues. This specimen belongs to a study of T cell responses to AZD1222 COVID-19 vaccine. The study, taken as a whole, reports: Two AZD1222 administrations were followed by greater Spike-specific TCR breadth and depth. Of spike-specific TCRs, nearly half reportedly target regions left unmutated in variants. A mostly white British donor set with more females was recruited, and clonal diversity was possibly underestimated. The study identified only five to seven AZD1222 recipients as seropositive at baseline.

The origin of this receptor is an adult who received the MenACWY meningococcal vaccine as a control. The chain joins TRBV6-5 to TRBJ1-1, with D unclear. The sample in question was peripheral blood, obtained 28 days after the second dose of the MenACWY control vaccine. The CDR3 DNA reads as TGTGCCAGCAGTTATTATCAGAGGAACGCTTTCTTT. Protein: CASSYYQRNAFF.